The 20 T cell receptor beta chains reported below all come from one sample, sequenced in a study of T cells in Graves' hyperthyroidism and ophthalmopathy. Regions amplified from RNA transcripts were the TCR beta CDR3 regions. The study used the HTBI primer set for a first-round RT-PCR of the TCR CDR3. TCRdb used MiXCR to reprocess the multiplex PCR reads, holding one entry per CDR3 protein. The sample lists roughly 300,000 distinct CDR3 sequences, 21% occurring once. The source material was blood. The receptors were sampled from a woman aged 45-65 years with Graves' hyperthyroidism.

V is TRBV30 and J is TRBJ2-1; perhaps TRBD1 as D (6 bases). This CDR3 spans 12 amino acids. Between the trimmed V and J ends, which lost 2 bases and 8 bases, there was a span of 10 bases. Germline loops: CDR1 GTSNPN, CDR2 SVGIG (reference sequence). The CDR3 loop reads CAWSFQGYEQFF. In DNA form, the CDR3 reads TGTGCCTGGAGTTTCCAGGGGTATGAGCAGTTCTTC.

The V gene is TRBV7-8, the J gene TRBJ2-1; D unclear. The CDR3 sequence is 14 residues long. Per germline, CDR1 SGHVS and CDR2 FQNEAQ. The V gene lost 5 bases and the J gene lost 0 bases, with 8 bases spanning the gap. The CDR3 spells CASSKEYSYNEQFF. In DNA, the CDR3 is TGTGCCAGCAGCAAAGAATACTCCTACAATGAGCAGTTCTTC.

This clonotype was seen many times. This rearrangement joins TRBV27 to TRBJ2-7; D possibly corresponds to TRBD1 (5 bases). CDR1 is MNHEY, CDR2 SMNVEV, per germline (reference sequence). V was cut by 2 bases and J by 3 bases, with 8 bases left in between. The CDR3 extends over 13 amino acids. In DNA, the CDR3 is TGTGCCAGCAGTTTAACAACAGGCTACGAGCAGTACTTC. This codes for CASSLTTGYEQYF.

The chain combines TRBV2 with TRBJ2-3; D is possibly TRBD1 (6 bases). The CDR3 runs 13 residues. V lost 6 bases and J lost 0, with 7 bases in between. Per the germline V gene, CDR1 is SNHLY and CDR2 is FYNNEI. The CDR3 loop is CASSDRSTDTQYF. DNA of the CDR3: TGTGCCAGCAGCGACAGGAGCACAGATACGCAGTATTTT.

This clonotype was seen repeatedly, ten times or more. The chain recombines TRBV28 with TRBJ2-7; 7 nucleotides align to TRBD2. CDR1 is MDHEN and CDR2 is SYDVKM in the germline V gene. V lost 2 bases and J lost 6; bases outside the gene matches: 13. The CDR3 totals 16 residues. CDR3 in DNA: TGTGCCAGCAGTTTAATCGCCAGCGGGAAGACGGGCGAGCAGTACTTC. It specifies CASSLIASGKTGEQYF.

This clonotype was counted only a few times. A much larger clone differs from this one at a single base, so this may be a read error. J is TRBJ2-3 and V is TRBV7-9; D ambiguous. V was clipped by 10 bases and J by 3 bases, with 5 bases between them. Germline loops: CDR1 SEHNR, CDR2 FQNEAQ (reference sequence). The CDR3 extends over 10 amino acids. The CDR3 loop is CAIPTDTQYF. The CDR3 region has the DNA TGTGCCATCCCGACAGATACGCAGTATTTT.

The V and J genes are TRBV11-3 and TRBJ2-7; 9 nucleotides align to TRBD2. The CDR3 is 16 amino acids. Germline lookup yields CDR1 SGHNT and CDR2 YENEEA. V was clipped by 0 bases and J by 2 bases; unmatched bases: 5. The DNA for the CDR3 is TGTGCCAGCAGCTTAGAACCGCTAGCGGGAACCTACGAGCAGTACTTC. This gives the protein CASSLEPLAGTYEQYF.

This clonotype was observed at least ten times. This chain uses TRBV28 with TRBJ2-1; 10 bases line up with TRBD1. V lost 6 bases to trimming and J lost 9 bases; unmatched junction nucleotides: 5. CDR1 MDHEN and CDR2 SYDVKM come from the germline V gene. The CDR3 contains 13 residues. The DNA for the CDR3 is TGTGCCAGCAGGAGACAGGGGGCGGTTGAGCAGTTCTTC. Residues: CASRRQGAVEQFF.

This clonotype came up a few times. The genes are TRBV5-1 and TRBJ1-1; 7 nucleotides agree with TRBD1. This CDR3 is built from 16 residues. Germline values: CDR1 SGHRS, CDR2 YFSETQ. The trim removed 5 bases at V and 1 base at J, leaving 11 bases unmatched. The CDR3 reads CASRPGTVLANTEAFF. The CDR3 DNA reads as TGCGCCAGCAGGCCAGGGACAGTACTAGCGAACACTGAAGCTTTCTTT.

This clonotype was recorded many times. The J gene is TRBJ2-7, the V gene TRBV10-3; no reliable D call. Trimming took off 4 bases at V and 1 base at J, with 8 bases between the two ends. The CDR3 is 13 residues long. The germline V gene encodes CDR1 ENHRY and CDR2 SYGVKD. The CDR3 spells CAISAQASYEQYF. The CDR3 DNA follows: TGTGCCATCAGTGCGCAGGCGTCCTACGAGCAGTACTTC.

DNA of the CDR3: TGTGCCTGGAGTTACAACTGGGGTAACTATGGCTACACCTTC. Amino acids: CAWSYNWGNYGYTF. The V call is TRBV30, the J call TRBJ1-2; D is ambiguous. The CDR3 spans 14 residues. Germline lookup yields CDR1 GTSNPN and CDR2 SVGIG (reference sequence). Trimming stripped 2 bases from V and 1 base from J, with 11 bases between.

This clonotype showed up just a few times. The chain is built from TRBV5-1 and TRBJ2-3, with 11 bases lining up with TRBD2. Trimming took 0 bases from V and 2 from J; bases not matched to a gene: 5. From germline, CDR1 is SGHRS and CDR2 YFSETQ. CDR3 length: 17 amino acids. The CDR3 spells CASSLARLAGTTDTQYF. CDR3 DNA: TGCGCCAGCAGCTTGGCGAGACTAGCGGGGACCACAGATACGCAGTATTTT. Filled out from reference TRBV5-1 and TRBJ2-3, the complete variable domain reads KAGVTQTPRYLIKTRGQQVTLSCSPISGHRSVSWYQQTPGQGLQFLFEYFSETQRNKGNFPGRFSGRQFSNSRSEMNVSTLELGDSALYLCASSLARLAGTTDTQYFGPGTRLTVL.

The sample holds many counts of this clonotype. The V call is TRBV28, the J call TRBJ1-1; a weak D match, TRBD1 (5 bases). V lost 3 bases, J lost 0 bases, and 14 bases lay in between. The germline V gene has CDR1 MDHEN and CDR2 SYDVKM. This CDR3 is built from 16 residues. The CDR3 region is CASSFSGGRMNTEAFF. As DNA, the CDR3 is TGTGCCAGCAGTTTTTCGGGGGGACGGATGAACACTGAAGCTTTCTTT.

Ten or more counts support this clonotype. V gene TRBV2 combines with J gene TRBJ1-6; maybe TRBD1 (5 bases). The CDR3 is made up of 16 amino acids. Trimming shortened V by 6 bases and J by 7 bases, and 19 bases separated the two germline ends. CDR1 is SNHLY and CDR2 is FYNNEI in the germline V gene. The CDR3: CASRAPLGVGNSPLHF. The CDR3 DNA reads TGTGCCAGCAGAGCCCCGCTGGGGGTGGGGAATTCACCCCTCCACTTT.

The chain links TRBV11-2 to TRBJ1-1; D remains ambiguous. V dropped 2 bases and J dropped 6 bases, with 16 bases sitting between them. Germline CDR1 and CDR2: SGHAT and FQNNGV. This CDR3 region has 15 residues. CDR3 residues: CASSLYLLGGPEAFF. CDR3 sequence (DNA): TGTGCCAGCAGCTTATACCTCTTAGGCGGTCCTGAAGCTTTCTTT. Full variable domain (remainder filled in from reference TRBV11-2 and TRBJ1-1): EAGVAQSPRYKIIEKRQSVAFWCNPISGHATLYWYQQILGQGPKLLIQFQNNGVVDDSQLPKDRFSAERLKGVDSTLKIQPAKLEDSAVYLCASSLYLLGGPEAFFGQGTRLTVV.

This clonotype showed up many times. The CDR3 coding sequence is TGTGCCAGCAGAGAGCCTGACAGGAAAGAGACCCAGTACTTC. Protein: CASREPDRKETQYF. The gene calls are TRBV2 and TRBJ2-5; D is perhaps TRBD1 (6 bases). CDR1 and CDR2 from the germline V gene are SNHLY and FYNNEI. V lost 6 bases, J lost 3 bases, and 14 bases lay in between. There are 14 residues in the CDR3. Looking up the rest from reference TRBV2 and TRBJ2-5 gives the full variable domain: EPEVTQTPSHQVTQMGQEVILRCVPISNHLYFYWYRQILGQKVEFLVSFYNNEISEKSEIFDDQFSVERPDGSNFTLKIRSTKLEDSAMYFCASREPDRKETQYFGPGTRLLVL.

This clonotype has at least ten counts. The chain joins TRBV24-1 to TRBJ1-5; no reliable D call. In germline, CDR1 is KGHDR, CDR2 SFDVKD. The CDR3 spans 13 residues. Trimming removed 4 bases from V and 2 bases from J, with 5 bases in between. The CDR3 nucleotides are TGTGCCACCAGTGACCGGGGCAATCAGCCCCAGCATTTT. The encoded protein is CATSDRGNQPQHF.

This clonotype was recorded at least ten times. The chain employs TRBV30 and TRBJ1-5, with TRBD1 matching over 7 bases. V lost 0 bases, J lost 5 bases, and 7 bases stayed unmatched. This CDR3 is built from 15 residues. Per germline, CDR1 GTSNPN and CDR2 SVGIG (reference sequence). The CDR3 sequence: CAWSVGPGGHQPQHF. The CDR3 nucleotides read TGTGCCTGGAGTGTAGGACCAGGGGGACATCAGCCCCAGCATTTT.

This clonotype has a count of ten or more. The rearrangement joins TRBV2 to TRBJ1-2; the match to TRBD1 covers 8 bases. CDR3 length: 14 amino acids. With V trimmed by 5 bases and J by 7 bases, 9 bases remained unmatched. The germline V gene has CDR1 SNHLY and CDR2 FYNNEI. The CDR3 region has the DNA TGTGCCAGCAGTTTAAACACAGGGGGGTCTGGCTACACCTTC. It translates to CASSLNTGGSGYTF.

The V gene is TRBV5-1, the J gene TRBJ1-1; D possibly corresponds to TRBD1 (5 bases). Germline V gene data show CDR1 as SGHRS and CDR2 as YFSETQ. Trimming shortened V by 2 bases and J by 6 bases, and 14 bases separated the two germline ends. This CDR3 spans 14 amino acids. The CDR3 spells CASSFSGRDAEAFF. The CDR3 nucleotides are TGCGCCAGCAGCTTTTCCGGCCGGGACGCTGAAGCTTTCTTT.